The 20 T cell receptor beta chains below come from one sample, sequenced in a study of shared clonotypes between healthy human individuals (dated by TCRdb to the early 2020s). Library generation was performed with the immunoSEQ multiplex PCR assay. Imported from immuneACCESS, the table was reduced by TCRdb to in-frame sequences with V and J called. These copies leave out some clones; in studies compared against another copy, an unresolved V gene accounts for under half, and the cause of the remainder is not known. The sample table lists roughly 400,000 clones, about 96% of them with a count of one. The ten largest account for about 0.34% of the sample. Sequences were obtained from memory CD8+ T cells sorted from blood. Per the publication, the cell subset or site label means: CD45RO+ cells pooled with CCR7-negative TemRA cells. Receptor source: a man aged 30-40 years in good health.

For this clone: This CDR3 is also generated by other DNA sequences in the sample. This chain uses TRBV6-1 with TRBJ1-2; D is undetermined. Trimming cost V 3 bases and J 4 bases, with 9 bases left between them. The CDR3 is made up of 13 amino acids. Germline lookup yields CDR1 MNHNS and CDR2 SASEGT. As DNA, the CDR3 is TGTGCCAGCAGTGAGGGCGGCGGCTATGGCTACACCTTC. This translates into CASSEGGGYGYTF.

The chain links TRBV29-1 to TRBJ2-7; TRBD1 is a possible D gene (5 bases). The ends were cut back, 4 bases at V and 3 bases at J, with 10 bases in the middle. CDR1 and CDR2 (germline): SQVTM, ANQGSEA. The CDR3 extends over 12 amino acids. CDR3 amino acids: CSVARGGYEQYF. The CDR3 DNA reads as TGCAGCGTTGCTAGGGGCGGCTACGAGCAGTACTTC.

The V gene is TRBV5-1, the J gene TRBJ2-7; the D is unclear. Germline assignment: CDR1 SGHRS and CDR2 YFSETQ. V lost 0 bases and J 6 bases, leaving 16 bases between the germline ends. The CDR3 runs to 15 residues. The CDR3 bases are TGCGCCAGCAGCTTGGAATTGGCGCCCTTAGGCGAGCAGTACTTC. This sequence encodes CASSLELAPLGEQYF.

The rearrangement joins TRBV7-9 to TRBJ2-1, with 9 bases identical to TRBD2. Trimming at V came to 5 bases and at J to 10 bases, leaving 3 bases not matched to a gene. The CDR3 covers 12 residues. Germline values: CDR1 SEHNR, CDR2 FQNEAQ (reference sequence). CDR3 DNA: TGTGCCAGCAGCCGGACTAGCGTGGAGCAGTTCTTC. Its protein product is CASSRTSVEQFF.

The genes are TRBV5-6 and TRBJ1-2, with D possibly matching TRBD1 (5 bases). The V end was cut by 4 bases, the J end by 4 bases, with 8 bases between. The V gene's germline CDR1 is SGHDT and CDR2 YYEEEE. This CDR3 contains 12 residues. The CDR3 bases are TGTGCCAGCAGCGTAAGGGGCTATGGCTACACCTTC. This translates into CASSVRGYGYTF.

The chain couples TRBV4-2 to TRBJ2-7, with 7 bases lining up with TRBD2. Germline loops: CDR1 LGHNA, CDR2 YNFKEQ. This CDR3 is built from 14 residues. The J segment lost 0 bases and the V segment lost 6 bases, leaving 5 bases of the junction unmatched. The CDR3 loop reads CASRPSGNSYEQYF. The CDR3 DNA follows: TGTGCCAGCAGGCCGAGCGGGAACTCCTACGAGCAGTACTTC.

This rearrangement joins TRBV10-3 to TRBJ1-5, with TRBD1 matching 7 bases. Germline CDR1 reads ENHRY; CDR2 reads SYGVKD. Trimming cost V 5 bases and J 2 bases; bases outside gene matches: 3. This CDR3 comprises 14 residues. The CDR3 spells CAISPRGGNQPQHF. The CDR3 region has the DNA TGTGCCATCAGTCCCAGGGGGGGCAATCAGCCCCAGCATTTT.

This CDR3 reads CASSFKMALDLSGNTIYF. The CDR3 DNA follows: TGTGCCAGCAGCTTTAAGATGGCCCTTGATCTCTCTGGAAACACCATATATTTT. The V call is TRBV7-9, the J call TRBJ1-3; the D is unclear. Germline assignment: CDR1 SEHNR and CDR2 FQNEAQ (reference sequence). Trimming took 3 bases from V and 0 from J, leaving 18 bases between them. The CDR3 is made up of 18 amino acids.

The chain joins TRBV7-3 to TRBJ2-1; 16 nucleotides align to TRBD2. Germline assignment: CDR1 SGHTA and CDR2 FQGTGA. There are 17 residues in the CDR3. J gave up 4 bases and V 9 bases, and 9 bases lay outside the gene matches. CDR3 nucleotides: TGTGCCAGGGGACTAGCGGGAGGGCCGGGGACTTACAATGAGCAGTTCTTC. Its protein product is CARGLAGGPGTYNEQFF.

V usage is TRBV7-9 and J usage is TRBJ1-6; no clear D. CDR3 length: 16 residues. Germline assignment: CDR1 SEHNR and CDR2 FQNEAQ (reference sequence). Trimming removed 0 bases at V and 0 bases at J, with 6 bases between. CDR3 sequence reads: CASSLAPSSYNSPLHF. Here the CDR3 DNA reads TGTGCCAGCAGCTTAGCGCCGAGCTCCTATAATTCACCCCTCCACTTT. The full variable domain, with the rest looked up from reference TRBV7-9 and TRBJ1-6, is DTGVSQNPRHKITKRGQNVTFRCDPISEHNRLYWYRQTLGQGPEFLTYFQNEAQLEKSRLLSDRFSAERPKGSFSTLEIQRTEQGDSAMYLCASSLAPSSYNSPLHFGNGTRLTVT.

V is TRBV2 and J is TRBJ2-4; 9 bases map to TRBD1. V dropped 7 bases and J dropped 2; count of bases not matched to a gene: 3. Germline V gene sequence: CDR1 SNHLY, CDR2 FYNNEI. CDR3 length: 14 residues. The CDR3 bases are TGTGCCAGCACCGGGACAGGGCCCAAAAACATTCAGTACTTC. As protein: CASTGTGPKNIQYF.

CDR3 sequence (DNA): TGTGCCAGCAGTGAGCCCGGGACAGGTTCTGGAAACACCATATATTTT. It yields the protein CASSEPGTGSGNTIYF. The chain carries TRBV2 and TRBJ1-3; 8 bases fit TRBD1. The V gene's germline CDR1 is SNHLY and CDR2 FYNNEI. Losses at the gene ends were 3 bases for V and 1 base for J; bases not matched to a gene: 5. CDR3 size: 16 residues.

The rearrangement uses TRBV28 and TRBJ2-4, with a weak D call TRBD1 (7 bases). Per the germline V gene, CDR1 is MDHEN and CDR2 is SYDVKM. Trimming left V 2 bases short and J 6 bases short, with 11 bases between. The CDR3 loop spans 14 amino acids. The CDR3 bases are TGTGCCAGCAGTTTAGGAGGGGGCGGAAACATTCAGTACTTC. Protein sequence: CASSLGGGGNIQYF.

The chain recombines TRBV6-5 with TRBJ2-7, with 7 bases fitting TRBD1. V lost 0 bases and J lost 6; bases outside the gene matches: 8. This CDR3 region has 15 residues. Germline assignment: CDR1 MNHEY and CDR2 SVGAGI. This chain's CDR3 is CASSYSITRGSEQYF. The CDR3 DNA sequence: TGTGCCAGCAGTTACTCAATTACCAGGGGGTCCGAGCAGTACTTC.

The chain links TRBV7-9 to TRBJ1-1; D might be TRBD1 (5 bases). V was clipped by 5 bases and J by 0 bases, with 13 bases between them. CDR1 is SEHNR and CDR2 is FQNEAQ in the germline V gene (reference sequence). The CDR3 contains 15 residues. The CDR3 DNA reads as TGTGCCAGCAGCCCTCCGGGGGGGATGAACACTGAAGCTTTCTTT. This translates into CASSPPGGMNTEAFF.

This chain links TRBV10-2 with TRBJ1-2, with 8 bases matching TRBD1. Germline CDR1 and CDR2: WSHSY and SAAADI. CDR3 length: 14 amino acids. V lost 5 bases and J lost 6; bases outside the gene matches: 8. Here the CDR3 reads CASSKRTGWNGYTF. CDR3 nucleotide sequence: TGCGCCAGCAGTAAGAGGACAGGGTGGAATGGCTACACCTTC.

The table lists this clone with a count of one. V gene TRBV28 combines with J gene TRBJ2-7; TRBD2 agrees at 8 bases. CDR1 and CDR2 from the germline V gene are MDHEN and SYDVKM. Losses at the gene ends were 11 bases for V and 6 bases for J; bases not matched to a gene: 15. The CDR3 extends over 14 amino acids. CDR3 amino acids: CASQPGTRAREQYF. The CDR3 coding sequence is TGTGCCTCCCAACCCGGGACTAGAGCACGCGAGCAGTACTTC.

The genes are TRBV18 and TRBJ1-5, with D perhaps matching TRBD1 (5 bases). The CDR3 extends over 14 amino acids. V was clipped by 2 bases and J by 2 bases, with 7 bases between them. Germline loops: CDR1 KGHSH, CDR2 LQKENI. The CDR3 loop is CASSPGAGNQPQHF. DNA of the CDR3: TGTGCCAGCTCACCAGGGGCTGGCAATCAGCCCCAGCATTTT.

The rearrangement uses TRBV5-4 and TRBJ2-7, with 12 bases identical to TRBD2. After removal of 5 bases from V and 0 bases from J, the junction contained 0 bases not matched to a gene. The CDR3 covers 14 residues. Germline V CDR1 and CDR2: SGHNT, YYREEE (reference sequence). The CDR3 DNA sequence: TGTGCCAGCAGGACTAGCGGGAGCTCCTACGAGCAGTACTTC. Its protein product is CASRTSGSSYEQYF.

A word on this clone: A read error may account for a junction end that differs from germline. The chain carries TRBV20-1 and TRBJ1-2; no definite D call. The CDR3 length is 11 residues. CDR1 is DFQATT and CDR2 is SNEGSKA in the germline V gene (reference sequence). CDR3 bases: TGCAGTGCTGGAGAGGGCCGCGGCTACACCTTC. Its translation: CSAGEGRGYTF.